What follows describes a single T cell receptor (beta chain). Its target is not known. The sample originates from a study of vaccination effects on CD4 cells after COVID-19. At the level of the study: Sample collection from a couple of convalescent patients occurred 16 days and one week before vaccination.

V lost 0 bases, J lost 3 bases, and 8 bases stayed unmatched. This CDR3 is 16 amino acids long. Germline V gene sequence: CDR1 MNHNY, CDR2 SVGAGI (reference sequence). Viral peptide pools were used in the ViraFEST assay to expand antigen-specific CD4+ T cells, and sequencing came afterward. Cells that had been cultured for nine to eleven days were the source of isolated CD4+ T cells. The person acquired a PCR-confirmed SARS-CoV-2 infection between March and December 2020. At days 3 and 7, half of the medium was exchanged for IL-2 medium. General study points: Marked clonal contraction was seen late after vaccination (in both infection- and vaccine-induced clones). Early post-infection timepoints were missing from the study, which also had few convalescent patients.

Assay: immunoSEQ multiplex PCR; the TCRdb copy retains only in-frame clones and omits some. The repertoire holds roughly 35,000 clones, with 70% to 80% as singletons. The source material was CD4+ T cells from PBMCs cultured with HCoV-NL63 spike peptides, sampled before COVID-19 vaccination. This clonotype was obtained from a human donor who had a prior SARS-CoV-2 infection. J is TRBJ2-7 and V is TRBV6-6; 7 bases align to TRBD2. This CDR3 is CASSYSVGLIIYEQYF. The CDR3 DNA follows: TGTGCCAGCAGTTACTCGGTGGGACTAATAATCTACGAGCAGTACTTC.